These 17 T cell receptor beta chains were all obtained from the same sample, sequenced in a study of cytomegalovirus exposure and HLA in healthy donors. 13 Jbeta primers and 60 Vbeta primers were used for the PCR. Some clones are missing from TCRdb's copy, which holds only in-frame ones; the method was immunoSEQ multiplex PCR. The top ten hold 3.5% to 4% of the sample, which has hundreds of thousands of clones, 70% to 80% seen once. The specimen was PBMCs. The receptors come from a male donor in good health and CMV-seronegative.

The rearrangement uses TRBV7-9 and TRBJ2-5; 9 nucleotides match TRBD2. Germline V gene sequence: CDR1 SEHNR, CDR2 FQNEAQ (reference sequence). This CDR3 is built from 14 residues. With V trimmed by 5 bases and J by 5 bases, 6 bases remained unmatched. CDR3 protein: CASSHGSGRETQYF. DNA of the CDR3: TGTGCCAGCAGCCACGGGAGCGGGAGGGAGACCCAGTACTTC.

This sequence joins TRBV5-1 and TRBJ2-1, with TRBD2 matching over 10 bases. Looked up from germline, CDR1 is SGHRS and CDR2 is YFSETQ. CDR3 length: 16 amino acids. The J segment lost 8 bases and the V segment lost 0 bases, leaving 8 bases of the junction unmatched. The CDR3 DNA sequence: TGCGCCAGCAGCTTGGAGGGTAGCGGGAGGTTCGATGAGCAGTTCTTC. Translated, it gives CASSLEGSGRFDEQFF.

The chain links TRBV19 to TRBJ2-3, with 8 bases that match TRBD1. The trim removed 8 bases at V and 2 bases at J, leaving 6 bases unmatched. The CDR3 consists of 14 residues. Germline CDR1 reads LNHDA; CDR2 reads SQIVND (reference sequence). The CDR3 coding sequence is TGTGCCAGTTTTCGGGACAGGTTCACAGATACGCAGTATTTT. It yields the protein CASFRDRFTDTQYF.

CDR3 sequence reads: CASSPEGGDNEQFF. The CDR3 nucleotides read TGCGCCAGCAGCCCAGAAGGCGGGGACAATGAGCAGTTCTTC. V usage is TRBV5-1 and J usage is TRBJ2-1, with D perhaps TRBD2 (6 bases). V lost 4 bases, J lost 5 bases, and 13 bases lay in between. This CDR3 is built from 14 residues. Germline CDR1 SGHRS, CDR2 YFSETQ.

The J gene is TRBJ2-1, the V gene TRBV2; D is unclear. The ends were cut back, 3 bases at V and 9 bases at J, with 12 bases in the middle. The CDR3 extends over 13 amino acids. The germline gives CDR1 SNHLY, CDR2 FYNNEI. The CDR3 is CASSDMQESEQFF. CDR3 nucleotides: TGTGCCAGCAGTGATATGCAGGAATCTGAGCAGTTCTTC.

The chain carries TRBV9 and TRBJ2-3; TRBD2 aligns across 10 bases. The germline CDR1 and CDR2 sequences are SGDLS and YYNGEE. The ends lost 0 bases at V and 6 bases at J; junction bases unmatched: 7. This CDR3 is built from 16 residues. In DNA form, the CDR3 reads TGTGCCAGCAGCGTAGTTACTAGCGGGGACCGGGATACGCAGTATTTT. Its protein is CASSVVTSGDRDTQYF.

The genes are TRBV5-1 and TRBJ2-7, with 15 bases identical to TRBD2. Germline values: CDR1 SGHRS, CDR2 YFSETQ. This CDR3 comprises 18 residues. Trimming took 2 bases from V and 5 from J; bases not matched to a gene: 11. CDR3 coding DNA: TGCGCCAGCAGCTTAGGACTAGCGGGAGGGCCAAAATTCCACGAGCAGTACTTC. Its protein is CASSLGLAGGPKFHEQYF.

This chain connects TRBV15 to TRBJ2-7; D is perhaps TRBD1 (5 bases). The ends were cut back, 0 bases at V and 2 bases at J, with 8 bases in the middle. The CDR3 runs 14 residues. Germline-derived CDR1 and CDR2 are LNHNV and YYDKDF (reference sequence). CDR3 region: CATSRDIRAYEQYF. The CDR3 bases are TGTGCCACCAGCAGAGATATCAGGGCCTACGAGCAGTACTTC.

J is TRBJ1-1 and V is TRBV5-1; TRBD1 is a possible D gene (6 bases). This CDR3 contains 16 residues. V was pared by 2 bases and J by 0 bases, with 14 bases between. The germline gives CDR1 SGHRS, CDR2 YFSETQ. DNA for the CDR3: TGCGCCAGCAGCTTACAGGGCTCTGCCATGAACACTGAAGCTTTCTTT. Translating it yields CASSLQGSAMNTEAFF.

The chain is built from TRBV5-6 and TRBJ2-2, with 7 nucleotides matching TRBD2. The CDR3 is made up of 17 amino acids. V was pared by 3 bases and J by 4 bases, with 12 bases of the junction left unmatched. Germline V gene sequence: CDR1 SGHDT, CDR2 YYEEEE. In DNA form, the CDR3 reads TGTGCCAGCAGCTGGGAGGGGCAGGGAATGATCACCGGGGAGCTGTTTTTT. Protein: CASSWEGQGMITGELFF.

The chain combines TRBV28 with TRBJ2-7, with unresolved D. CDR1 and CDR2 from the germline V gene are MDHEN and SYDVKM. V was cut by 2 bases and J by 9 bases, with 11 bases left in between. CDR3 length equals 12 residues. CDR3 nucleotide sequence: TGTGCCAGCAGTTTACTCCCCTCGTCGCAGTACTTC. It specifies CASSLLPSSQYF.

The chain couples TRBV19 to TRBJ1-6, with D tentatively TRBD1 (5 bases). V lost 5 bases to trimming and J lost 6 bases, with 11 bases between them. CDR3 length: 14 residues. The V gene's germline CDR1 is LNHDA and CDR2 SQIVND (reference sequence). The CDR3 spells CASSVGEFNSPLHF. Written as DNA, the CDR3 is TGTGCCAGTAGTGTAGGGGAGTTTAATTCACCCCTCCACTTT. The full variable domain, completed using reference TRBV19 and TRBJ1-6, is DGGITQSPKYLFRKEGQNVTLSCEQNLNHDAMYWYRQDPGQGLRLIYYSQIVNDFQKGDIAEGYSVSREKKESFPLTVTSAQKNPTAFYLCASSVGEFNSPLHFGNGTRLTVT.

As for this clone: Mismatch with germline at one junction end may stem from a read error. The rearrangement uses TRBV6-1 and TRBJ2-1; 8 bases agree with TRBD2. The CDR3 contains 15 residues. Germline V CDR1 and CDR2: MNHNS, SASEGT. Here the CDR3 reads CVSGFGREVNNEQFF. The CDR3 coding sequence is TGTGTCAGCGGGTTCGGGCGGGAGGTCAACAATGAGCAGTTCTTC.

The V and J genes are TRBV19 and TRBJ2-2; D unclear. CDR1 LNHDA and CDR2 SQIVND come from the germline V gene (reference sequence). V gave up 7 bases and J gave up 4 bases, with 13 bases separating them. The length of the CDR3 is 14 residues. The CDR3 sequence: CASTPSMVTGELFF. The CDR3, as DNA: TGTGCCAGTACCCCCAGTATGGTCACCGGGGAGCTGTTTTTT.

This clone was seen a few times. CDR3 loop: CASRGTGHTSYEQYF. The DNA of the CDR3 is TGTGCCAGCAGGGGGACAGGGCACACCTCCTACGAGCAGTACTTC. This chain links TRBV6-5 with TRBJ2-7; 9 bases align to TRBD1. From germline, CDR1 is MNHEY and CDR2 SVGAGI. V trimming: 6 bases; J trimming: 0 bases; junction bases outside the gene matches: 6. The CDR3 contains 15 residues.

The chain carries TRBV29-1 and TRBJ2-7; 10 positions match TRBD1. Germline trimming cut 5 bases from V and 0 bases from J; bases unmatched to any gene: 7. The germline V gene encodes CDR1 SQVTM and CDR2 ANQGSEA. The CDR3 is 15 residues long. In DNA, the CDR3 is TGCAGCGTTTGGGAGGGGACAGGGGTCTCCTACGAGCAGTACTTC. It encodes CSVWEGTGVSYEQYF.

V and J are TRBV19 and TRBJ2-5; TRBD2 might be the D (6 bases). The CDR3 covers 15 residues. Trimming removed 6 bases from V and 0 bases from J, with 14 bases in between. Germline V CDR1 and CDR2: LNHDA, SQIVND (reference sequence). The CDR3, as DNA: TGTGCCAGTAGCTCGGGACTCACCAACCAAGAGACCCAGTACTTC. As protein: CASSSGLTNQETQYF.